The rows below give T cell receptor beta chains drawn from one sample of a study of blood T cells in healthy people across ages. TCRdb re-called the 5' RACE reads through MiXCR, storing one row per CDR3 protein. In the table there are about 1,500,000 distinct CDR3 sequences, 25% to 30% of which are singletons. The sample comprised blood. The receptor set was obtained from a woman aged 25-40 years in good health. Each CDR3 is given with its conserved first and last residue. Fields, in order: clone size, D gene, J gene, V gene, CDR3 DNA, CDR3 protein. A D gene is named only where the DNA matches it firmly. Size is stated for part of the rows, as once, few or many counts, or as a class when the clone is expanded.

size: few
D: .
J: TRBJ1-6
V: TRBV3-1
DNA: TGTGCCAGCAGCGAAGCCGCCTTACCCCTCCACTTT
CDR3: CASSEAALPLHF

size: many
D: TRBD1
J: TRBJ2-7
V: TRBV30
DNA: TGTGCCTGGACCCCGCTTAGGGACAGGGGCCACGAGCAGTACTTC
CDR3: CAWTPLRDRGHEQYF

size: few
D: .
J: TRBJ1-5
V: TRBV29-1
DNA: TGTAGCGTGGTTACAGGGATTAGCAATCAGCCCCAGCATTTT
CDR3: CSVVTGISNQPQHF

size: .
D: .
J: TRBJ1-5
V: TRBV27
DNA: TGTGCCAGCAGACCCTTCCGGGACTACAATCAGCCCCAGCATTTT
CDR3: CASRPFRDYNQPQHF

size: .
D: .
J: TRBJ1-6
V: TRBV10-2
DNA: TGCGCCAGCTACAGGGAGGCCCTCCACTTT
CDR3: CASYREALHF

size: few
D: .
J: TRBJ1-2
V: TRBV2
DNA: TGTGCCAGCAGTGAAGTCTGGGAAGCGCGTGGCTACACCTTC
CDR3: CASSEVWEARGYTF

size: few
D: .
J: TRBJ1-2
V: TRBV15
DNA: TGTGCCACCAGCCCCAGCGGACAGATCTATGGCTACACCTTC
CDR3: CATSPSGQIYGYTF

size: .
D: TRBD1
J: TRBJ1-1
V: TRBV27
DNA: TGTGCCAGCAGTTTAGGAGGGGACAGGGACACTGAAGCTTTCTTT
CDR3: CASSLGGDRDTEAFF

size: .
D: TRBD1
J: TRBJ1-6
V: TRBV6-5
DNA: TGTGCCAGCAGGGAGACAGGGGGCCGAGCCCTCCACTTT
CDR3: CASRETGGRALHF

size: .
D: .
J: TRBJ2-1
V: TRBV12-5
DNA: TGTGCTAGTGACGCAGGGCAGGGCCCCTACAATGAGCAGTTCTTC
CDR3: CASDAGQGPYNEQFF

size: .
D: .
J: TRBJ2-2
V: TRBV5-1
DNA: TGCGCCAGCAGCCCGCGGGGATCGAACACCGGGGAGCTGTTTTTT
CDR3: CASSPRGSNTGELFF

size: .
D: .
J: TRBJ2-7
V: TRBV6-6
DNA: TGTGCCAGCGGAGAAGGGGGATGGTACGAGCAGTACTTC
CDR3: CASGEGGWYEQYF

size: many
D: .
J: TRBJ2-7
V: TRBV20-1
DNA: TGCAGTGCTCCCCTTAACTTGGTCGGGTTGCAGTACTTC
CDR3: CSAPLNLVGLQYF

size: .
D: TRBD2
J: TRBJ2-1
V: TRBV6-4
DNA: TGTGCCAGCAGTGCGCTAGCGGGGGCCTCCTACAATGAGCAGTTCTTC
CDR3: CASSALAGASYNEQFF

size: .
D: .
J: TRBJ2-1
V: TRBV3-1
DNA: TGTGCCAGCAGCCTGTCGGGCGAGAGACAGTTCTTC
CDR3: CASSLSGERQFF

size: .
D: .
J: TRBJ2-7
V: TRBV7-6
DNA: TGTGCCAGCAGCTTTGGACGCGCTTCGGGCGAGCAGTACTTC
CDR3: CASSFGRASGEQYF

size: .
D: .
J: TRBJ1-5
V: TRBV29-1
DNA: TGCAGCGTCCCCGGGACTGATAGCAATCAGCCCCAGCATTTT
CDR3: CSVPGTDSNQPQHF

size: .
D: .
J: TRBJ1-1
V: TRBV12-3/TRBV12-4
DNA: TGTGCCAGCAGACTAGCTCTCGACACTGAAGCTTTCTTT
CDR3: CASRLALDTEAFF

size: few
D: .
J: TRBJ2-7
V: TRBV14
DNA: TGTGCCAGCAGCCAAGGGTACAATGGCTACGAGCAGTACTTC
CDR3: CASSQGYNGYEQYF

size: few
D: .
J: TRBJ2-1
V: TRBV20-1
DNA: TGCAGTGCTATCATAACAGGGACTGGGTACAATGAGCAGTTCTTC
CDR3: CSAIITGTGYNEQFF

size: .
D: TRBD2
J: TRBJ2-3
V: TRBV20-1
DNA: TGCAGTGCTAGACCCACACTAGCGGGGGGCCATAGCACAGATACGCAGTATTTT
CDR3: CSARPTLAGGHSTDTQYF

size: many
D: TRBD2
J: TRBJ2-5
V: TRBV7-2
DNA: TGTGCCAGCAGCTTAGGACTAGCGGGTAGTGCGCAAGAGACCCAGTACTTC
CDR3: CASSLGLAGSAQETQYF

size: many
D: .
J: TRBJ2-1
V: TRBV27
DNA: TGTGCCAGCATGAAGGCTAATCCCTACAATGAGCAGTTCTTC
CDR3: CASMKANPYNEQFF

size: .
D: .
J: TRBJ2-2
V: TRBV10-3
DNA: TGTGCCATCAGTGAAACGACCGGGGAGCTGTTTTTT
CDR3: CAISETTGELFF

size: .
D: TRBD1
J: TRBJ1-2
V: TRBV6-5
DNA: TGTGCCAGCATCGGGACAGCGGGGAATGGCTACACCTTC
CDR3: CASIGTAGNGYTF

size: .
D: .
J: TRBJ2-2
V: TRBV29-1
DNA: TGCAGCGTTCGAAGTCCGAACACCGGGGAGCTGTTTTTT
CDR3: CSVRSPNTGELFF

size: few
D: .
J: TRBJ2-7
V: TRBV7-2
DNA: TGTGCCAGCAGTCCTACGCTAGCGCCGCCTTCCTACGAGCAGTACTTC
CDR3: CASSPTLAPPSYEQYF

size: few
D: .
J: TRBJ1-2
V: TRBV20-1
DNA: TGCAGTGCTAGCTCGAGGGCACTCCATGACTATGGCTACACCTTC
CDR3: CSASSRALHDYGYTF

size: many
D: .
J: TRBJ2-5
V: TRBV14
DNA: TGTGCCAGCAGCCAAGATCTCTGGGAGACCCAGTACTTC
CDR3: CASSQDLWETQYF

size: few
D: TRBD1
J: TRBJ1-4
V: TRBV7-6
DNA: TGTGCCAGCAGCCTTGACCTGGGACAGGGACAAAAACTGTTTTTT
CDR3: CASSLDLGQGQKLFF

size: many
D: TRBD2
J: TRBJ2-5
V: TRBV3-1
DNA: TGTGCCAGCAGCCAATGGGGGACTAGCGGGAAGCGGCAAGAGACCCAGTACTTC
CDR3: CASSQWGTSGKRQETQYF

size: .
D: TRBD2
J: TRBJ2-5
V: TRBV3-1
DNA: TGTGCCAGCAGCCGACTGCTTACTAGCGGGGGGGGCCGAGAGACCCAGTACTTC
CDR3: CASSRLLTSGGGRETQYF

size: few
D: .
J: TRBJ2-5
V: TRBV12-3/TRBV12-4
DNA: TGTGCCAGCAGCCGATTAGCGGCGGGGTACCAAGAGACCCAGTACTTC
CDR3: CASSRLAAGYQETQYF

size: few
D: .
J: TRBJ2-7
V: TRBV29-1
DNA: TGCAGCGTTGTGATGACAACTGTAGGGTACGAGCAGTACTTC
CDR3: CSVVMTTVGYEQYF

size: .
D: .
J: TRBJ1-5
V: TRBV7-9
DNA: TGTGCCAGCAGCGACACGGGGCAGGGCCGACAGCCCCAGCATTTT
CDR3: CASSDTGQGRQPQHF

size: .
D: TRBD2
J: TRBJ2-7
V: TRBV6-2/TRBV6-3
DNA: TGTGCCAGCAGACCCACCCAGTCCGGGACTAGGAGCTCCTACGAGCAGTACTTC
CDR3: CASRPTQSGTRSSYEQYF

size: once
D: .
J: TRBJ2-7
V: TRBV28
DNA: TGTGCCAGCGGACGACATGGGGGTCGGGAGCAGTACTTC
CDR3: CASGRHGGREQYF

size: many
D: .
J: TRBJ2-7
V: TRBV13
DNA: TGTGCCAGCAGCTTACGGGCGGGGGCAACCTACGAGCAGTACTTC
CDR3: CASSLRAGATYEQYF

size: .
D: .
J: TRBJ2-5
V: TRBV5-1
DNA: TGCGCCAGCAGCCTTCGCCGAGGGGAAGAGACCCAGTACTTC
CDR3: CASSLRRGEETQYF

size: .
D: TRBD2
J: TRBJ2-3
V: TRBV6-1
DNA: TGTGCCAGCAGTGAAGCGGGGAGGGTGTTAGATACGCAGTATTTT
CDR3: CASSEAGRVLDTQYF

size: many
D: .
J: TRBJ1-2
V: TRBV27
DNA: TGTGCCAGCAGTGGGACTAACAGGGCTGGCTACACCTTC
CDR3: CASSGTNRAGYTF

size: .
D: TRBD2
J: TRBJ2-3
V: TRBV7-3
DNA: TGTGCCAGCGGCATAACAGCGGGACTGAACCCAGATACGCAGTATTTT
CDR3: CASGITAGLNPDTQYF

size: .
D: .
J: TRBJ2-5
V: TRBV9
DNA: TGTGCCAGCAGCGTCGATGCGGGGAACCAAGAGACCCAGTACTTC
CDR3: CASSVDAGNQETQYF

size: .
D: .
J: TRBJ2-1
V: TRBV7-3
DNA: TGTGCCAGCAGCTTAACTAATACCAATGAGCAGTTCTTC
CDR3: CASSLTNTNEQFF

size: few
D: .
J: TRBJ2-3
V: TRBV19
DNA: TGTGCCAGTAAGGGCGGAAGGGCCCGCACAGATACGCAGTATTTT
CDR3: CASKGGRARTDTQYF

size: .
D: .
J: TRBJ2-3
V: TRBV20-1
DNA: TGCAGTGCTAGAAGAGGACCCCAGAGAAGCACAGATACGCAGTATTTT
CDR3: CSARRGPQRSTDTQYF

size: .
D: .
J: TRBJ1-5
V: TRBV15
DNA: TGTGCCACCAGCAGCCTCGTCAGTGAGTATCAGCCCCAGCATTTT
CDR3: CATSSLVSEYQPQHF

size: .
D: TRBD1
J: TRBJ1-1
V: TRBV7-9
DNA: TGTGCCAGCAGAATCGACAGGGGGGCTGAAGCTTTCTTT
CDR3: CASRIDRGAEAFF

size: few
D: .
J: TRBJ2-4
V: TRBV24-1
DNA: TGTGCCACCAGTGACTTTTCGACGGGGAACATTCAGTACTTC
CDR3: CATSDFSTGNIQYF

size: many
D: .
J: TRBJ1-2
V: TRBV10-3
DNA: TGTGCCATCAGTGATTCACAGGACTATGGCTACACCTTC
CDR3: CAISDSQDYGYTF

size: .
D: .
J: TRBJ2-3
V: TRBV15
DNA: TGTGCCACCAGCGAGGGACTCTCAGATACGCAGTATTTT
CDR3: CATSEGLSDTQYF

size: once
D: TRBD1
J: TRBJ1-6
V: TRBV5-4
DNA: TGTGCCAGCAGCCCGGGACAGGGGGTCCGTTCACCCCTCCACTTT
CDR3: CASSPGQGVRSPLHF

size: .
D: .
J: TRBJ1-5
V: TRBV28
DNA: TGTGCCAGCAGCTACTGGGGAGGGTCGGGCAATCAGCCCCAGCATTTT
CDR3: CASSYWGGSGNQPQHF

size: .
D: .
J: TRBJ2-1
V: TRBV29-1
DNA: TGCAGCGTTGCGCCTTCGGGACAAGTCAATGAGCAGTTCTTC
CDR3: CSVAPSGQVNEQFF